This T cell receptor beta chain was captured by sequencing in a study of T cells in Graves' hyperthyroidism and ophthalmopathy. Study-wide findings and caveats: The majority of expanded thyroid clonotypes above 0.001 also appeared in blood. Before onset, ophthalmopathy was predicted by the model a median roughly six months earlier.

The study based diagnoses on clinical symptoms, serum thyroxine and TRAb, thyroid ultrasound and orbital computed tomography. Authors of the study amplified TCR beta CDR3 regions from RNA transcripts. Using the HTBI primer set, a first-round RT-PCR was run on the TCR CDR3. TCRdb analysed the multiplex PCR reads with MiXCR anew, one entry per CDR3 protein. The data contain around 370,000 distinct CDR3 sequences, around 18% of them seen just once; the ten biggest clones take up 40%. Germline lookup yields CDR1 DFQATT and CDR2 SNEGSKA (reference sequence). V lost 4 bases and J 2 bases, leaving 18 bases between the germline ends. The CDR3 has 17 amino acids. The table lists this clonotype with many counts. Its antigen is not known.

The specimen sequenced was blood. This clonotype was obtained from a man aged 18 to 29 with Graves' ophthalmopathy. The chain links TRBV20-1 to TRBJ1-6, with D tentatively TRBD1 (5 bases). CDR3 region: CSANPGEGRTYNSPLHF. Written as DNA, the CDR3 is TGCAGTGCTAACCCGGGGGAAGGGAGGACCTATAATTCACCCCTCCACTTT.